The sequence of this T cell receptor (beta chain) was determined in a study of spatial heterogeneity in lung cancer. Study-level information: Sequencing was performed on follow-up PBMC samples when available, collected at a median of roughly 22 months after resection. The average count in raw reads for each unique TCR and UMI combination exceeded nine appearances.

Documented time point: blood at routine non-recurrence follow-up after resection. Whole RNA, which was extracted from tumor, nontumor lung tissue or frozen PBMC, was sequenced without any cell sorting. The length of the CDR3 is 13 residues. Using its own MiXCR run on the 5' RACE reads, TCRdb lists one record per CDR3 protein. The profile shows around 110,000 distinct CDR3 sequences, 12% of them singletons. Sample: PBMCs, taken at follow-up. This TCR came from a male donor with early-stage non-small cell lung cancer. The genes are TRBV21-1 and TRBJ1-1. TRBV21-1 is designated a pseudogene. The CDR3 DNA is TGTGCCAGCAGCAAAGCCGGGTGCGCTGAAGCTTTCTTT. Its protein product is CASSKAGCAEAFF.